This T cell receptor (beta chain) was recorded in a study of vaccination effects on CD4 cells after COVID-19. In regard to this clone: Its antigen is not known.

V was clipped by 4 bases and J by 7 bases, with 14 bases between them. CDR1 ENHRY and CDR2 SYGVKD come from the germline V gene. CDR3 length: 13 residues. Sequenced by immunoSEQ multiplex PCR; TCRdb stores in-frame clones only, minus some. The profile shows some 25,000 clones, around 77% of them singletons. In the ViraFEST assay, antigen-specific CD4+ clonotypes were identified by expansion after peptide-pool stimulation. Having been cultured for approximately ten days, the cells underwent CD4+ T cell isolation. Every participant took two doses of the BNT162b2 or mRNA-1273 vaccine. IL-2 medium took the place of half the medium on both days 3 and 7.

This chain connects TRBV10-3 to TRBJ2-7; D assignment may be TRBD1 or TRBD2 (5 bases each). Specimen: CD4+ T cells from PBMCs cultured with HCoV-NL63 spike peptides, collected after COVID-19 vaccination. The TCR sequence derives from a human donor who received a COVID-19 vaccine. CDR3 protein: CAISVGVRGEQYF. DNA of the CDR3: TGTGCCATCAGTGTGGGGGTACGAGGGGAGCAGTACTTC.